This T cell receptor (beta chain) was obtained from a study of blood T cell repertoires in COVID-19 (dated by TCRdb to the early 2020s). Background for the entire study: Collaborator samples came from the United States, Italy and Spain and covered acute and convalescent phases of COVID-19. The prospective study material was composed of cDNA or gDNA derived from T cells, B-cell-depleted T cells, or PBMCs. Deeply sampled blood TCRbeta repertoires from subjects exposed to, actively infected with, or recovered from COVID-19 were included in the dataset. A freely available public database, intended as a resource for researchers studying the immune response to SARS-CoV-2, is where the repertoires were released. Samples came from the ongoing ImmuneRACE study (first 160 participants) plus 1,254 subjects from 6 global collaborators. A de-identified subject ID, COVID-19 status, age in years and sex were almost always included in the sample metadata. Where available, HLA class I and class II types were taken from metadata supplied by the sample provider and were not determined by assay-based typing. Broad study findings and their caveats: How much clinical and demographic metadata was included differed by source and by participant, and the metadata was provided uncurated.

The CDR3 runs 16 amino acids, cysteine and phenylalanine included. The read is trimmed to its CDR3 DNA, 48 bases read in frame from base 1. CDR1 KGHDR and CDR2 SFDVKD are derived from the germline V gene. Trimming leaves V shorter by 0 bases and J shorter by 1 base, with the junction holding 0 bases beyond the gene matches. TCRbeta CDR3 regions were amplified from genomic DNA by means of the immunoSEQ Assay, a bias-controlled multiplex PCR. Per the source publication's procedure: The number of nucleated cells in each sample was estimated from the amplification of reference gene primers within the assay. Sequence reads were collapsed and filtered to measure the absolute abundance of every unique TCRbeta CDR3 rearrangement. For each sample, productive Simpson clonality was calculated by taking the square root of Simpson's diversity index across productive rearrangements. The table comes from immuneACCESS by way of TCRdb, which keeps in-frame sequences with V and J called. Part of the clones is missing from these tables; in studies checked, under half for an unresolved V gene and the rest for unknown reasons. D and trimming come from the DNA, and the V and J calls and clone size come from that table. Across this sample there are 190,000 or so clones, with approximately 90% seen only once. 0.8% to 1% of the sample comes from the top ten.

Samples from volunteer blood donors who had recovered from COVID-19 were contributed by a second Seattle source. Collaborating institutions collected whole blood in K2EDTA tubes following their own protocols. For TCRbeta analysis, collaborator samples were shipped as frozen whole blood, as isolated PBMCs, or as DNA extracted from either sample type. A note on this clone: Its antigen specificity is not known. Within one base of it there is no much larger clone, and no base qualities were kept.

Sequenced sample: peripheral blood. This receptor was taken from a woman in her late teens or twenties who had recovered from COVID-19. The V gene is TRBV24-1 and the J gene is TRBJ2-1; TRBD1 lines up with 9 middle nucleotides. The CDR3 protein: CATSDLGQGSYNEQFF. The DNA reads as follows: TGTGCCACCAGTGATTTGGGACAGGGGTCCTACAATGAGCAGTTCTTC.